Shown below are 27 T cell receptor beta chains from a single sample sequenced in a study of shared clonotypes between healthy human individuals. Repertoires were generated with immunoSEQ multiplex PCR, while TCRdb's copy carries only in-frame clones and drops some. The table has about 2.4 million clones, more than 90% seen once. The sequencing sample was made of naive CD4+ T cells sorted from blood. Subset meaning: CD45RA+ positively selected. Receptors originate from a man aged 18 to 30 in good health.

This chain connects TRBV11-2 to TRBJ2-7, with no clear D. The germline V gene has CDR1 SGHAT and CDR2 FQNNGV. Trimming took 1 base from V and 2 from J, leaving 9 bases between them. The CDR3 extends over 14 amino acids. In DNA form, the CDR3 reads TGTGCCAGCAGCTTAGTCACAGACCCCTACGAGCAGTACTTC. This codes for CASSLVTDPYEQYF.

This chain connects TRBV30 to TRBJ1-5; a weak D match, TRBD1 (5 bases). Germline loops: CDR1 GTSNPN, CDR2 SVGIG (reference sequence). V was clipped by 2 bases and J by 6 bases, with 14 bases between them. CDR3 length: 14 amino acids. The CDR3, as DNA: TGTGCCTGGAGTAGGGTGGGACTAGGTCAGCCCCAGCATTTT. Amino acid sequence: CAWSRVGLGQPQHF.

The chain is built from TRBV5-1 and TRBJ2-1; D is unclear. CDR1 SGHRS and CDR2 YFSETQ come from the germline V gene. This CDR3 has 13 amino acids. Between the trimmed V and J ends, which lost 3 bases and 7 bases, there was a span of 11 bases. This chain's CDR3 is CASSSAPGNEQFF. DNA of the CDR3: TGCGCCAGCAGCTCAGCCCCGGGTAATGAGCAGTTCTTC.

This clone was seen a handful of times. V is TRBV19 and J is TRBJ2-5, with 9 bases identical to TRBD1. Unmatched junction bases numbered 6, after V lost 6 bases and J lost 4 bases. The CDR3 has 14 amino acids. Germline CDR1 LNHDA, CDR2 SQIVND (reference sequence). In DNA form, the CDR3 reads TGTGCCAGTAGACGACAGGGGGGAGGAGAGACCCAGTACTTC. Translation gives CASRRQGGGETQYF.

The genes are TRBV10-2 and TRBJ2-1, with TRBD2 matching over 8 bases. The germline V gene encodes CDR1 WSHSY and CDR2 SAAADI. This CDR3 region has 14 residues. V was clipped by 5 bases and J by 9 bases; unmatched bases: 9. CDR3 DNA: TGCGCCAGCAGTTGGGGGACTAGTTTTGGTGAGCAGTTCTTC. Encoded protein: CASSWGTSFGEQFF.

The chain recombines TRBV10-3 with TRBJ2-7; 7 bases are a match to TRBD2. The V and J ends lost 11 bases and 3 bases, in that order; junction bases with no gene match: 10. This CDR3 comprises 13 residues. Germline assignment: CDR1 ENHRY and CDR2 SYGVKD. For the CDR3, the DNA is TGTGCCTCCGGAGGGCTAGCGGACTACGAGCAGTACTTC. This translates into CASGGLADYEQYF.

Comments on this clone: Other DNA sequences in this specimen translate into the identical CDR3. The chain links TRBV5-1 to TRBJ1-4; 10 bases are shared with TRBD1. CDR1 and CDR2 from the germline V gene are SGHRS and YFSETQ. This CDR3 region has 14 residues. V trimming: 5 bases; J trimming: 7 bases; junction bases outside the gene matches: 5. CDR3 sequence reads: CASSWDRGGEKLFF. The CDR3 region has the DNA TGCGCCAGCAGTTGGGACAGGGGAGGTGAAAAACTGTTTTTT.

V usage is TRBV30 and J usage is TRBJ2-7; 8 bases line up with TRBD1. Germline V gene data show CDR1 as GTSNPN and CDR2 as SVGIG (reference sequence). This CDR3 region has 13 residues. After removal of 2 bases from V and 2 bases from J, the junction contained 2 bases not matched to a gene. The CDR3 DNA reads TGTGCCTGGAGTATCAGGGGGCCCTACGAGCAGTACTTC. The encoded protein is CAWSIRGPYEQYF.

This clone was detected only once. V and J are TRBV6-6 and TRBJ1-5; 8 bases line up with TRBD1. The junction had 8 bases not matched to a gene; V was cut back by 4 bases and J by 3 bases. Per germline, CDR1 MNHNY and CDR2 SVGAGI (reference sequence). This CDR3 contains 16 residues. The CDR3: CASSFGQGLDNQPQHF. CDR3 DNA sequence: TGTGCCAGCAGTTTCGGACAGGGTCTAGACAATCAGCCCCAGCATTTT.

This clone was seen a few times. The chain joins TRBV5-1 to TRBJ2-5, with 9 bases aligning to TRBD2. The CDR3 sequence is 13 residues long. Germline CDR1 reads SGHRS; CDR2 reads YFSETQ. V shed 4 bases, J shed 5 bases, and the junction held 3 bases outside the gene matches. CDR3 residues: CASSVAGAETQYF. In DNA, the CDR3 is TGCGCCAGCAGCGTAGCGGGAGCGGAGACCCAGTACTTC.

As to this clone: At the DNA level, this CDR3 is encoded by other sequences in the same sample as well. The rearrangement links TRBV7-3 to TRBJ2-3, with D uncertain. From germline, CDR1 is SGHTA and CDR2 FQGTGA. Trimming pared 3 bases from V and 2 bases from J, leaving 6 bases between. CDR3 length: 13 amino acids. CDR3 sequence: CASSLDNTDTQYF. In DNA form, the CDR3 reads TGTGCCAGCAGCTTGGATAACACAGATACGCAGTATTTT. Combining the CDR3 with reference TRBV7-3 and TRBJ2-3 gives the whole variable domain GAGVSQTPSNKVTEKGKYVELRCDPISGHTALYWYRQSLGQGPEFLIYFQGTGAADDSGLPNDRFFAVRPEGSVSTLKIQRTERGDSAVYLCASSLDNTDTQYFGPGTRLTVL.

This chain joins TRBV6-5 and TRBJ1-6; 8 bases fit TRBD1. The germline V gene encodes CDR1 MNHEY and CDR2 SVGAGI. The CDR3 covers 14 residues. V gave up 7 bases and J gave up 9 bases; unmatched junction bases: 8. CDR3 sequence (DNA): TGTGCCAGCACGGCAGGGGGCAACGGTTCACCCCTCCACTTT. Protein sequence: CASTAGGNGSPLHF.

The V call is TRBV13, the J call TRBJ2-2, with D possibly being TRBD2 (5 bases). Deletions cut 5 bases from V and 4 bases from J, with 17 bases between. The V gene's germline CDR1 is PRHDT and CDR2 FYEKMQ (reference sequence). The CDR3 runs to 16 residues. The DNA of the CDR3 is TGTGCCAGCAGCCTCCTTGGGCGAGGGAGCACCGGGGAGCTGTTTTTT. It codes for CASSLLGRGSTGELFF.

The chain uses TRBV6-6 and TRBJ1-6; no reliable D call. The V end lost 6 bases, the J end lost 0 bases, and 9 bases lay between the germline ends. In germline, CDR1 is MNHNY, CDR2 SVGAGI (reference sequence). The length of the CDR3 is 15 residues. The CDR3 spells CASRRRSSYNSPLHF. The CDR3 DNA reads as TGTGCCAGCAGAAGGAGGAGCTCCTATAATTCACCCCTCCACTTT.

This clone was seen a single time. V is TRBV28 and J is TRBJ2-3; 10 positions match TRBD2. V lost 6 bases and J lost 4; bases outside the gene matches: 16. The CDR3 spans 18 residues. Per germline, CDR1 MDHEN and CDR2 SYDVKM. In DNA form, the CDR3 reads TGTGCCAGCAGCGCCACCCCTGGACTAGCGGCCCCCGCAGATACGCAGTATTTT. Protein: CASSATPGLAAPADTQYF. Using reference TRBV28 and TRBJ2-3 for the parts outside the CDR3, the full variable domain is DVKVTQSSRYLVKRTGEKVFLECVQDMDHENMFWYRQDPGLGLRLIYFSYDVKMKEKGDIPEGYSVSREKKERFSLILESASTNQTSMYLCASSATPGLAAPADTQYFGPGTRLTVL.

The CDR3 reads CASSLVGGGITGELFF. In DNA form, the CDR3 reads TGTGCCAGCAGCTTAGTCGGGGGAGGAATAACCGGGGAGCTGTTTTTT. The V gene is TRBV7-2, the J gene TRBJ2-2; a weak D match, TRBD2 (6 bases). The germline CDR1 and CDR2 sequences are SGHTA and FQGNSA. Trimming took off 1 base at V and 5 bases at J, with 14 bases between the two ends. This CDR3 contains 16 residues.

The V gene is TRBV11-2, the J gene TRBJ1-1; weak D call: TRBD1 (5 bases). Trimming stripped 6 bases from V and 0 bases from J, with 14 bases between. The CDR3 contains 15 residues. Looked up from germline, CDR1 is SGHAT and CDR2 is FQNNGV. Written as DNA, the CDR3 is TGTGCCAGCAGTCTGCTATCGGGACTGAACACTGAAGCTTTCTTT. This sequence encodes CASSLLSGLNTEAFF.

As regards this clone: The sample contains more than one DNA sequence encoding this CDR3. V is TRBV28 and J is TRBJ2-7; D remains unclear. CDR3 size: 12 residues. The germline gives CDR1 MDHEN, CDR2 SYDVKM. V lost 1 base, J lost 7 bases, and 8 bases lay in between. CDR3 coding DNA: TGTGCCAGCAGTTTATTAGGGCGGGAGCAGTACTTC. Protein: CASSLLGREQYF.

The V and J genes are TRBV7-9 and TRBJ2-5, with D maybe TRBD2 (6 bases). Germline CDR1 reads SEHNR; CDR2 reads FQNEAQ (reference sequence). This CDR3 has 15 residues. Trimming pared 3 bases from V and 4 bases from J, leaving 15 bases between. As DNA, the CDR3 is TGTGCCAGCAGCTTCGTCTCGCGGGACCTAGAGACCCAGTACTTC. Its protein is CASSFVSRDLETQYF. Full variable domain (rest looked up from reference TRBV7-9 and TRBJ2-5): DTGVSQNPRHKITKRGQNVTFRCDPISEHNRLYWYRQTLGQGPEFLTYFQNEAQLEKSRLLSDRFSAERPKGSFSTLEIQRTEQGDSAMYLCASSFVSRDLETQYFGPGTRLLVL.

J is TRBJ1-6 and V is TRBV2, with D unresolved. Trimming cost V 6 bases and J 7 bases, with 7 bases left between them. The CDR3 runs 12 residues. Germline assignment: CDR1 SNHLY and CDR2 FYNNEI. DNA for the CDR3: TGTGCCAGCAGGAGCCCCAATTCACCCCTCCACTTT. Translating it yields CASRSPNSPLHF.

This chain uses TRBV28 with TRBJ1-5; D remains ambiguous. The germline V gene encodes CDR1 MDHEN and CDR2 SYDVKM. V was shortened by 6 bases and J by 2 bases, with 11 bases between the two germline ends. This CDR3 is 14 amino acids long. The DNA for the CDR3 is TGTGCCAGCAGCCCTTATAAAGGCAATCAGCCCCAGCATTTT. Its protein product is CASSPYKGNQPQHF. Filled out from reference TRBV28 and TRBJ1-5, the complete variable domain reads DVKVTQSSRYLVKRTGEKVFLECVQDMDHENMFWYRQDPGLGLRLIYFSYDVKMKEKGDIPEGYSVSREKKERFSLILESASTNQTSMYLCASSPYKGNQPQHFGDGTRLSIL.

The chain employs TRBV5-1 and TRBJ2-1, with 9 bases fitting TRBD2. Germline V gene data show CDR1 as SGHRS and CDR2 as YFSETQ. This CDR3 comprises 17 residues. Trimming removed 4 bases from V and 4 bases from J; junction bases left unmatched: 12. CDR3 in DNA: TGCGCCAGCAGCCCCGGGACTAGCCTAAAGGGGTACAATGAGCAGTTCTTC. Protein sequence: CASSPGTSLKGYNEQFF.

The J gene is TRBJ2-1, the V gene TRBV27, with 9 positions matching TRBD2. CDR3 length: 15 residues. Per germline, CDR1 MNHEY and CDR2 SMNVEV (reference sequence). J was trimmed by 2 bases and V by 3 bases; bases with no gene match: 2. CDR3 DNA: TGTGCCAGCAGTTTGGCTAGCGGGACCTACAATGAGCAGTTCTTC. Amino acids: CASSLASGTYNEQFF.

CDR3 in amino acids: CASSPKSGNKGTDTQYF. Here the CDR3 DNA reads TGTGCCAGCAGCCCGAAAAGCGGGAATAAAGGCACAGATACGCAGTATTTT. The rearrangement joins TRBV11-3 to TRBJ2-3; 7 positions match TRBD2. Trimming took 5 bases from V and 1 from J; bases not matched to a gene: 12. Germline CDR1 is SGHNT and CDR2 is YENEEA. The CDR3 is made up of 17 amino acids.

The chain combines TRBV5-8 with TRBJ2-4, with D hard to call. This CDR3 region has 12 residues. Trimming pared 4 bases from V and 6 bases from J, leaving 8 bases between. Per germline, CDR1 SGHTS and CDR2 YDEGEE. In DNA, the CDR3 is TGTGCCAGCAGCCAGACTTCAAACATTCAGTACTTC. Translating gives CASSQTSNIQYF.

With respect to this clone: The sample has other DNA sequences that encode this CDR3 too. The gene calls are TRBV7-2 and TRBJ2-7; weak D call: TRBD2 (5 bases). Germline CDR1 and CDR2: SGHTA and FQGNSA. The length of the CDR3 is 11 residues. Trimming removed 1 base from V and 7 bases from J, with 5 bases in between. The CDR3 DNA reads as TGTGCCAGCAGCTTAGGGAGGGAGCAGTACTTC. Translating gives CASSLGREQYF. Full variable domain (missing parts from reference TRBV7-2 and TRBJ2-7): GAGVSQSPSNKVTEKGKDVELRCDPISGHTALYWYRQSLGQGLEFLIYFQGNSAPDKSGLPSDRFSAERTGGSVSTLTIQRTQQEDSAVYLCASSLGREQYFGPGTRLTVT.

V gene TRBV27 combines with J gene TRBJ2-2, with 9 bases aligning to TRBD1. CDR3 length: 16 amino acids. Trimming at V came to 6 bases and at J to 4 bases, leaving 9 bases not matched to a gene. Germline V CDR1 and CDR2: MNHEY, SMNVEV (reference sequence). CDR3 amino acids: CASRPSGTGFTGELFF. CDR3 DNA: TGTGCCAGCAGACCCTCCGGGACAGGGTTCACCGGGGAGCTGTTTTTT.